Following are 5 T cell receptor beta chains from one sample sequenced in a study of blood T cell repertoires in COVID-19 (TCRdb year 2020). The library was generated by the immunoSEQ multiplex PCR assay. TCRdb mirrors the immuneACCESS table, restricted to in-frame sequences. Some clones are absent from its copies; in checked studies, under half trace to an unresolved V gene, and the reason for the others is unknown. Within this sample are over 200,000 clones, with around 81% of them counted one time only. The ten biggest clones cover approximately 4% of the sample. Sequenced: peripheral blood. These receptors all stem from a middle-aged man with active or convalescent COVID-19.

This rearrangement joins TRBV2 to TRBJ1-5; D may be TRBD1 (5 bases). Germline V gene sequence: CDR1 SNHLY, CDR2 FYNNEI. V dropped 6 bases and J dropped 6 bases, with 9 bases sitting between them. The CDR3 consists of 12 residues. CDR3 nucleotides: TGTGCCAGCAGCCGGGGGGGTCAGCCCCAGCATTTT. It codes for CASSRGGQPQHF.

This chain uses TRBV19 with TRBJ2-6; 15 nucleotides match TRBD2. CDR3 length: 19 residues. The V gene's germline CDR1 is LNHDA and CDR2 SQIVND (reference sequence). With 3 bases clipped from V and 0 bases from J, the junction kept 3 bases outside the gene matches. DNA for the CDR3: TGTGCCAGTAGTATGGGGACTAGCGGGGGGTTCTCTGGGGCCAACGTCCTGACTTTC. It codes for CASSMGTSGGFSGANVLTF. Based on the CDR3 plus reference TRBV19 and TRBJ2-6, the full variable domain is DGGITQSPKYLFRKEGQNVTLSCEQNLNHDAMYWYRQDPGQGLRLIYYSQIVNDFQKGDIAEGYSVSREKKESFPLTVTSAQKNPTAFYLCASSMGTSGGFSGANVLTFGAGSRLTVL.

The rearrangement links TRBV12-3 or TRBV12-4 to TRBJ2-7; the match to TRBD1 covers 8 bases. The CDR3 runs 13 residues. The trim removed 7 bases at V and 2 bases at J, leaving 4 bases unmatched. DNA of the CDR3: TGTGCCAGCACCCTGACAGGGGCCTACGAGCAGTACTTC. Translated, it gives CASTLTGAYEQYF.

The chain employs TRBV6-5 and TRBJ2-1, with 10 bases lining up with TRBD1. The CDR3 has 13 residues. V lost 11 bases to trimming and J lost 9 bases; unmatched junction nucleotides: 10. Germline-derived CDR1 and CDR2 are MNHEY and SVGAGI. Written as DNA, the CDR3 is TGTGCCGCCGGAGCCGGACAGGGGGGTGAGCAGTTCTTC. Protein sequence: CAAGAGQGGEQFF.

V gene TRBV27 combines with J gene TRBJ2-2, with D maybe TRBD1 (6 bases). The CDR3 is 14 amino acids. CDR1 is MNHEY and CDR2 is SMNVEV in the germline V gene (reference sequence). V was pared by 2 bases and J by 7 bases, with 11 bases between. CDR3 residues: CASSLGGGGGELFF. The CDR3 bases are TGTGCCAGCAGTTTAGGTGGGGGCGGCGGGGAGCTGTTTTTT.